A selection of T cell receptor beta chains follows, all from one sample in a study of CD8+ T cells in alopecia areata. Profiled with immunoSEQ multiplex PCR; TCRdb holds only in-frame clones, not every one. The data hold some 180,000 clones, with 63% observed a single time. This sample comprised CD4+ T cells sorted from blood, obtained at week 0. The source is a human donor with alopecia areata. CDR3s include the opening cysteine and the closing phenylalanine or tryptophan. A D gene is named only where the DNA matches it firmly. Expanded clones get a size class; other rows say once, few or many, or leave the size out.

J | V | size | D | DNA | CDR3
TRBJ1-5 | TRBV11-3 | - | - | TGTGCCAGCAGCTTACGAGGGGGCAATCAGCCCCAGCATTTT | CASSLRGGNQPQHF
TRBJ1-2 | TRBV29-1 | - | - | TGCAGCGTTCTCGACGACTATGGCTACACCTTC | CSVLDDYGYTF
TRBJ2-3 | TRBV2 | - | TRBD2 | TGTGCCAGCAGTGATTGGGGGACTAGCGGCTTAGATACGCAGTATTTT | CASSDWGTSGLDTQYF
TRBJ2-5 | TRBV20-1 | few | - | TGCAGTGCTAGCTGGGGAGAGACCCAGTACTTC | CSASWGETQYF
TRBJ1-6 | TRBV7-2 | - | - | TGTGCCAGCAGCTTAGTTAATAATTCACCCCTCCACTTT | CASSLVNNSPLHF
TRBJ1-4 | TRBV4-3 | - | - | TGCGCCAGCAGCCAAAGCCAGAGAAATGAAAAACTGTTTTTT | CASSQSQRNEKLFF
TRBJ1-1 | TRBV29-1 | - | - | TGCAGCGTTGTTCGGATGCTGAGCACTGAAGCTTTCTTT | CSVVRMLSTEAFF
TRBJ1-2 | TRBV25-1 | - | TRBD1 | TGTGCCAGCAGCAAGGGACAGGGGAGGACCTCTAACTATGGCTACACCTTC | CASSKGQGRTSNYGYTF
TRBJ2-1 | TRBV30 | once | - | TGTGCCTGGAGTGTGAGAAACAGGGACTACAATGAGCAGTTCTTC | CAWSVRNRDYNEQFF
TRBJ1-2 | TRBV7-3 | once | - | TGTGCCAGCAGCCCGAAAGGGCAGTCCCACTATGGCTACACCTTC | CASSPKGQSHYGYTF
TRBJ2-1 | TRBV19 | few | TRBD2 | TGTGCCAGTAGTAGAACTAGCGGGGGAAACAATGAGCAGTTCTTC | CASSRTSGGNNEQFF
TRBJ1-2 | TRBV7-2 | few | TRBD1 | TGTGCCAGCGGATCCAAGACAGGGCCTTTTCTCTATGGCTACACCTTC | CASGSKTGPFLYGYTF
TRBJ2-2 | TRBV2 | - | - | TGTGCCAGTGGGGACGGGGAGCTGTTTTTT | CASGDGELFF
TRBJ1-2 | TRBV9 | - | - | TGTGCCAGCAGCCCGGCCAGGGCTAACTATGGCTACACCTTC | CASSPARANYGYTF
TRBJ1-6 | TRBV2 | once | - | TGTGCCAGCAGCCCACCTGGGAGGGGCGAGCCCCTCCACTTT | CASSPPGRGEPLHF
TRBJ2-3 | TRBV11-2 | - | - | TGTGCCAGCAGCTTAAAGGGTACAGTCCCAGATACGCAGTATTTT | CASSLKGTVPDTQYF